Below are 11 T cell receptor beta chains sequenced from a single sample in a study of T cell repertoires in cytomegalovirus infection (dated by TCRdb to between 2018 and 2021). Sequencing instrument: Illumina HiSeq 1500. TCRdb trimmed public reads at Q25 via fastp, called clones via MiXCR and kept in-frame beta chains. Each CDR3 protein appears once, grouped with its most common genes and DNA. This sample has 600,000 to 800,000 distinct CDR3 sequences in its table, and about 24% of those were observed once. The top ten clones comprise under 8.5% of the sample. The sample consisted of CD8+ T cells from PBMCs. The source of these receptors is a human donor in good health (CMV status not recorded). Some clones in this sample may be carry-over from other donors' samples.

The CDR3 sequence is CSASPGHLWTEAFF. CDR3 DNA: TGCAGTGCTAGTCCGGGACACTTGTGGACTGAAGCTTTCTTT. This chain links TRBV20-1 with TRBJ1-1, with a weak D call TRBD1 (6 bases). From germline, CDR1 is DFQATT and CDR2 SNEGSKA (reference sequence). V lost 3 bases and J lost 5, with 16 bases in between. The CDR3 consists of 14 residues.

V usage is TRBV19 and J usage is TRBJ1-1, with D hard to call. The CDR3 covers 19 residues. V gave up 3 bases and J gave up 0 bases, with 23 bases separating them. CDR1 is LNHDA, CDR2 SQIVND, per germline (reference sequence). The CDR3 protein is CASSINLRVMSTMNTEAFF. CDR3 sequence (DNA): TGTGCCAGTAGTATCAACCTTAGGGTTATGTCGACCATGAACACTGAAGCTTTCTTT. Drawing the rest from reference TRBV19 and TRBJ1-1, the complete variable domain is DGGITQSPKYLFRKEGQNVTLSCEQNLNHDAMYWYRQDPGQGLRLIYYSQIVNDFQKGDIAEGYSVSREKKESFPLTVTSAQKNPTAFYLCASSINLRVMSTMNTEAFFGQGTRLTVV.

V is TRBV4-3 and J is TRBJ1-2; 10 nucleotides align to TRBD1. This CDR3 region has 15 residues. The germline V gene encodes CDR1 LGHNA and CDR2 YSLEER. The J segment lost 2 bases and the V segment lost 4 bases, leaving 4 bases of the junction unmatched. CDR3 DNA: TGCGCCAGCAGCCCAGGACAGGGGGGCAACTATGGCTACACCTTC. Translating it yields CASSPGQGGNYGYTF.

This clonotype was found a few times. V gene TRBV7-2 combines with J gene TRBJ2-7; TRBD2 matches at 11 bases. This CDR3 region has 16 residues. The trim removed 0 bases at V and 4 bases at J, leaving 5 bases unmatched. The germline CDR1 and CDR2 sequences are SGHTA and FQGNSA. The CDR3 region has the DNA TGTGCCAGCAGCTTAGCTCCGGGACTAGCGGAATACGAGCAGTACTTC. As protein: CASSLAPGLAEYEQYF.

The CDR3 DNA follows: TGTGCCAGCAACCCGGGACCCAGAGGAGAAGAGACCCAGTACTTC. This gives the protein CASNPGPRGEETQYF. The chain employs TRBV11-1 and TRBJ2-5; possibly TRBD1 or TRBD2 for D (5 bases each). V was clipped by 7 bases and J by 3 bases, with 18 bases between them. There are 15 residues in the CDR3. The V gene's germline CDR1 is SGHAT and CDR2 FQDESV (reference sequence).

Turning to this clonotype: This may be a read error: a much more frequent sequence differs by one nucleotide. This rearrangement joins TRBV7-2 to TRBJ2-1; D not resolved. This CDR3 spans 11 amino acids. CDR1 and CDR2 (germline): SGHTA, FQGNSA. CDR3 DNA sequence: TGTGCCAGCAGCTCCCGCTCGAGTCAGGTCTTC. It codes for CASSSRSSQVF.

This clonotype showed up just a few times. The chain uses TRBV7-9 and TRBJ2-7, with 12 bases lining up with TRBD1. Trimming at V came to 8 bases and at J to 4 bases, leaving 9 bases not matched to a gene. The CDR3 extends over 15 amino acids. CDR1 and CDR2 (germline): SEHNR, FQNEAQ (reference sequence). In nucleotides, the CDR3 is TGTGCCAGCTCAGATTCGGGACAGGGGGCTTACGAGCAGTACGTC. Amino acids: CASSDSGQGAYEQYV.

CDR3 loop: CASSSLDGPPDTQYF. DNA for the CDR3: TGTGCCAGTAGTAGCTTGGACGGACCCCCAGATACGCAGTATTTT. The chain links TRBV19 to TRBJ2-3; D is undetermined. V dropped 4 bases and J dropped 4 bases, with 15 bases sitting between them. The CDR3 loop spans 15 amino acids. CDR1 and CDR2 (germline): LNHDA, SQIVND (reference sequence). The full variable domain, completed using reference TRBV19 and TRBJ2-3, is DGGITQSPKYLFRKEGQNVTLSCEQNLNHDAMYWYRQDPGQGLRLIYYSQIVNDFQKGDIAEGYSVSREKKESFPLTVTSAQKNPTAFYLCASSSLDGPPDTQYFGPGTRLTVL.

This clonotype was counted a few times. The chain couples TRBV6-1 to TRBJ2-2; a weak D match, TRBD2 (5 bases). With 11 bases removed from V and 2 bases from J, the gap between germline ends came to 15 bases. CDR3 length equals 14 residues. Germline V gene lookup returns CDR1 MNHNS and CDR2 SASEGT. CDR3 in DNA: TGTGCCGCCAATGTCCGGGGAAACACCGGGGAGCTGTTTTTT. Protein product: CAANVRGNTGELFF.

This clonotype came up a few times. The gene calls are TRBV6-6 and TRBJ2-6; tentatively, D is TRBD2 (5 bases). Between the trimmed V and J ends, which lost 6 bases and 2 bases, there was a span of 11 bases. From germline, CDR1 is MNHNY and CDR2 SVGAGI (reference sequence). This CDR3 is built from 15 residues. The DNA of the CDR3 is TGTGCCAGCAGCGGGATGGGAACTGGGGCCAACGTCCTGACTTTC. Protein sequence: CASSGMGTGANVLTF.

The sample holds many counts of this clonotype. The V call is TRBV2, the J call TRBJ2-3; D remains ambiguous. The CDR3 loop spans 12 amino acids. The germline CDR1 and CDR2 sequences are SNHLY and FYNNEI. V was cut by 10 bases and J by 0 bases, with 8 bases left in between. CDR3 in DNA: TGTGCCAACCTAGACAGCACAGATACGCAGTATTTT. Protein sequence: CANLDSTDTQYF.